What follows is one T cell receptor (beta chain) and its context. Its antigen is unidentified. These data come from a study of cytomegalovirus exposure and HLA in healthy donors. For the study at large: Among the roughly 400 genotyped donors, over 70% were placed in the Caucasian-associated ancestry cluster. The study's findings and limits: Listed as cytomegalovirus-associated were 150 to 200 TCR beta chains.

The PCR had 60 Vbeta and 13 Jbeta primers. The assay was immunoSEQ multiplex PCR, and TCRdb's table has in-frame clones only and misses some. The sample has 150,000 to 200,000 clones; just over 75% are singletons. V was clipped by 3 bases and J by 0 bases, with 14 bases between them. This CDR3 has 16 residues. Germline CDR1 reads LNHDA; CDR2 reads SQIVND (reference sequence). This receptor was identified in a man aged 35 to 55 in good health and CMV-seronegative. The specimen was PBMCs. The chain combines TRBV19 with TRBJ1-1, with D possibly being TRBD1 (5 bases). The CDR3 bases are TGTGCCAGTAGTATGTGGGCAGGGCTTCTGAACACTGAAGCTTTCTTT. Translated, it gives CASSMWAGLLNTEAFF.